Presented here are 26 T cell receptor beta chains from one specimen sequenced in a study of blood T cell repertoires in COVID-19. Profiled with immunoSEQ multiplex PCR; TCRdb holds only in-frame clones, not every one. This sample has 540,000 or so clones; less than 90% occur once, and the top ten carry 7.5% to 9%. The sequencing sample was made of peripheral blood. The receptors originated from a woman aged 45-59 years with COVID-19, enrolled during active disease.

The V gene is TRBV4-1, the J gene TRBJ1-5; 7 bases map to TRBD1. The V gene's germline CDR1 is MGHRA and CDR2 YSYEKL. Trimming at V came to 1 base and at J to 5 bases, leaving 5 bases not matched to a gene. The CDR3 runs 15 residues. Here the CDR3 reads CASSQAGQLDQPQHF. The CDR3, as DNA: TGCGCCAGCAGCCAAGCGGGACAGCTTGATCAGCCCCAGCATTTT.

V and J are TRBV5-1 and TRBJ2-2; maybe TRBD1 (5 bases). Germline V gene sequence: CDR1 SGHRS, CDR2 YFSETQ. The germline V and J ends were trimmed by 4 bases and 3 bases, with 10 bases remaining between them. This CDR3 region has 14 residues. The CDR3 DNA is TGCGCCAGCAGCAACCAGGGTTACACCGGGGAGCTGTTTTTT. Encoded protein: CASSNQGYTGELFF. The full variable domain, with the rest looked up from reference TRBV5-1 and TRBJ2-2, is KAGVTQTPRYLIKTRGQQVTLSCSPISGHRSVSWYQQTPGQGLQFLFEYFSETQRNKGNFPGRFSGRQFSNSRSEMNVSTLELGDSALYLCASSNQGYTGELFFGEGSRLTVL.

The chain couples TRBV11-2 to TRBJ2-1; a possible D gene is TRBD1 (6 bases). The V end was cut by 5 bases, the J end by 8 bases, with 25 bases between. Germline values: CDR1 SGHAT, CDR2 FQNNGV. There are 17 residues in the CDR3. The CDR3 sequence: CASSPKTLQGSRDEQFF. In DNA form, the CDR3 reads TGTGCCAGCAGCCCTAAAACCTTACAGGGTTCTCGCGATGAGCAGTTCTTC.

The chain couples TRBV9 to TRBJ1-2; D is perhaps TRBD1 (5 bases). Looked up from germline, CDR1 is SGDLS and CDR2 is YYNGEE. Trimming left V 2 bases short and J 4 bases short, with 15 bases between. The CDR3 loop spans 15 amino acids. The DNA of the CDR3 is TGTGCCAGCAGCGTTGGTTGGGACTCCGGCTATGGCTACACCTTC. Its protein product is CASSVGWDSGYGYTF.

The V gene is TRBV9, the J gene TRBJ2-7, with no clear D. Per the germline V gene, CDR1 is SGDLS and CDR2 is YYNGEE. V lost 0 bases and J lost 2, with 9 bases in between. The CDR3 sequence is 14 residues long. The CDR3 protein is CASSVDLLTYEQYF. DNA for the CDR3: TGTGCCAGCAGCGTAGACTTGTTAACCTACGAGCAGTACTTC.

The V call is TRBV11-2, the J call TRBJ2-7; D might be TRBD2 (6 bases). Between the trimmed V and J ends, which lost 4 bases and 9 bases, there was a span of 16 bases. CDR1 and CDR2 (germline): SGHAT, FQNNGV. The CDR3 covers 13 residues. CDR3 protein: CASSSGGGEGQYF. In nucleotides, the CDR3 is TGTGCCAGCAGCTCCGGTGGCGGGGAAGGGCAGTACTTC.

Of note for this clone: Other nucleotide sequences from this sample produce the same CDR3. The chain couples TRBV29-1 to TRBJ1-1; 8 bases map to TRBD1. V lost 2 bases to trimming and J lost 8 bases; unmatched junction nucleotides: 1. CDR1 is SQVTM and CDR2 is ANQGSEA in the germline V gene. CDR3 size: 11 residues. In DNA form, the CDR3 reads TGCAGCGTTGAACAGGGGGCGGAAGCTTTCTTT. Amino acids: CSVEQGAEAFF.

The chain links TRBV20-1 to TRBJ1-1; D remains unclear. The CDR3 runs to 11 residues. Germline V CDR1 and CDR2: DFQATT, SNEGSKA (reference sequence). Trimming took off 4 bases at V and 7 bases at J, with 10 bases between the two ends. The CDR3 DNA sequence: TGCAGTGCTAAGGGAGGACGTGAAGCTTTCTTT. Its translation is CSAKGGREAFF.

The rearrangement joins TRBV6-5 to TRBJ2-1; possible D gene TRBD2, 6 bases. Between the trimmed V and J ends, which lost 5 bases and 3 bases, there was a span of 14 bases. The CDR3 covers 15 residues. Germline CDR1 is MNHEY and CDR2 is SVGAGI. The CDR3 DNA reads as TGTGCCAGCAGTCGGGCGGGGCCCTACTACAATGAGCAGTTCTTC. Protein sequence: CASSRAGPYYNEQFF.

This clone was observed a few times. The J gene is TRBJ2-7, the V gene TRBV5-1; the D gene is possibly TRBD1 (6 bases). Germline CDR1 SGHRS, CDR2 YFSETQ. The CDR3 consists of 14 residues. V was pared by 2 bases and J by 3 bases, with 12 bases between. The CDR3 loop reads CASSLAGDDYEQYF. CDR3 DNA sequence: TGCGCCAGCAGCTTAGCAGGGGACGACTACGAGCAGTACTTC.

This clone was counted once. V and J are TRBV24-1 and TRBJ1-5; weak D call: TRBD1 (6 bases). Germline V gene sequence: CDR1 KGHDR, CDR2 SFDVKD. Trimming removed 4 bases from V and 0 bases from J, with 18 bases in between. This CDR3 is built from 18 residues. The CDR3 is CATSDPQGLTCSNQPQHF. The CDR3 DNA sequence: TGTGCCACCAGTGACCCACAGGGCCTGACATGTAGCAATCAGCCCCAGCATTTT.

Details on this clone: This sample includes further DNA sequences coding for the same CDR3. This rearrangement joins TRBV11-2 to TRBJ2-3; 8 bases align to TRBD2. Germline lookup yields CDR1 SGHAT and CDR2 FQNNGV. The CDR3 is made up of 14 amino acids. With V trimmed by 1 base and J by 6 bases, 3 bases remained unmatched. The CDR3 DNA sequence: TGTGCCAGCAGCTTAGCGGGGGGGCGCGATACGCAGTATTTT. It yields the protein CASSLAGGRDTQYF.

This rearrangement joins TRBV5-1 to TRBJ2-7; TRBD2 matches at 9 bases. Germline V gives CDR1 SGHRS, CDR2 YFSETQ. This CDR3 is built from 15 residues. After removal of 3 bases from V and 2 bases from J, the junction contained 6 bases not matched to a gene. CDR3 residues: CASSSRASGTYEQYF. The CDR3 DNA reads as TGCGCCAGCAGCTCGCGGGCTAGCGGGACCTACGAGCAGTACTTC.

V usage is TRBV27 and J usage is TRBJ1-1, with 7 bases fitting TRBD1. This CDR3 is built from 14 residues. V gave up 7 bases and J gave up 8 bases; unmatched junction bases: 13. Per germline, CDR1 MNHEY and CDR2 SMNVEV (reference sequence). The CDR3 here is CASIQTGTAAEAFF. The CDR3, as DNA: TGTGCCAGCATCCAGACCGGGACAGCAGCAGAAGCTTTCTTT.

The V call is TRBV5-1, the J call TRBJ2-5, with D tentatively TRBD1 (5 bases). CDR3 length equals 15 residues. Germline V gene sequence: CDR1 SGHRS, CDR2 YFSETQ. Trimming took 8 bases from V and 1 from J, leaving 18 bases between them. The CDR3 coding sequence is TGCGCCAGTAGAAACGCAGGGCTACCCCAAGAGACCCAGTACTTC. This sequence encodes CASRNAGLPQETQYF.

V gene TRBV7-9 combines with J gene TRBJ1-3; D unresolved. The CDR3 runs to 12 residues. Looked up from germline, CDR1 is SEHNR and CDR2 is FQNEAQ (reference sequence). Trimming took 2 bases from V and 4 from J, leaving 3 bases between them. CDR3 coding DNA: TGTGCCAGCAGCTTATTAGGAAACACCATATATTTT. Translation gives CASSLLGNTIYF.

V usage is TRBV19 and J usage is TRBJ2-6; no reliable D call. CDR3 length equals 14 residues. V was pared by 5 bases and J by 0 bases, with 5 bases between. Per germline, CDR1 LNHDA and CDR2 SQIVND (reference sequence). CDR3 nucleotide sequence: TGTGCCAGTAGTCCCCGCTCTGGGGCCAACGTCCTGACTTTC. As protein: CASSPRSGANVLTF. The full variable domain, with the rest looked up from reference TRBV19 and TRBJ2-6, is DGGITQSPKYLFRKEGQNVTLSCEQNLNHDAMYWYRQDPGQGLRLIYYSQIVNDFQKGDIAEGYSVSREKKESFPLTVTSAQKNPTAFYLCASSPRSGANVLTFGAGSRLTVL.

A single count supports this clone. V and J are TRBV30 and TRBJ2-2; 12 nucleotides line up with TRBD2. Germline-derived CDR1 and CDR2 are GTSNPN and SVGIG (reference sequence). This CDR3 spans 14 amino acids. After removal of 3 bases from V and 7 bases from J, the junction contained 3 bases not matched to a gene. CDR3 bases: TGTGCCTGGAGACTAGCGGGGGGTGGCGGGGAGCTGTTTTTT. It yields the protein CAWRLAGGGGELFF.

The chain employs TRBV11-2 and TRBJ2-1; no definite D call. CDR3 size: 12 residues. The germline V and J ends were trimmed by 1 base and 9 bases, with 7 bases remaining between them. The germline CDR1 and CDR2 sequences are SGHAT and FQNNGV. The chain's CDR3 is CASSLGPGEQFF. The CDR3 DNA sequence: TGTGCCAGCAGCTTAGGCCCGGGTGAGCAGTTCTTC.

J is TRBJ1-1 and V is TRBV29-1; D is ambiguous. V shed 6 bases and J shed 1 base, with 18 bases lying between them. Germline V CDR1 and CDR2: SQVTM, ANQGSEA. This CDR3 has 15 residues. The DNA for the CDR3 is TGCAGCGTCGGTGTTGGGCCGCATACGAACACTGAAGCTTTCTTT. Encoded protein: CSVGVGPHTNTEAFF.

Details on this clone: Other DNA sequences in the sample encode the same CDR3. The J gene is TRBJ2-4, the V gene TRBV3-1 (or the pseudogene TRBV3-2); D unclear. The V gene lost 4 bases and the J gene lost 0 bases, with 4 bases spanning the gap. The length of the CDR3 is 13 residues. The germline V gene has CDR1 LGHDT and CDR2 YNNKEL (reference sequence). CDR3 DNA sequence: TGTGCCAGCAGCCTCCGAGCCAAAAACATTCAGTACTTC. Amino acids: CASSLRAKNIQYF.

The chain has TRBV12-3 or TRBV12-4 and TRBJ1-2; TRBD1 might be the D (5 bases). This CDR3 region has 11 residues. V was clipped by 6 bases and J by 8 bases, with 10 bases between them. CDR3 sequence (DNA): TGTGCCAGCAGACGGGGGACGGGCTACACCTTC. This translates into CASRRGTGYTF.

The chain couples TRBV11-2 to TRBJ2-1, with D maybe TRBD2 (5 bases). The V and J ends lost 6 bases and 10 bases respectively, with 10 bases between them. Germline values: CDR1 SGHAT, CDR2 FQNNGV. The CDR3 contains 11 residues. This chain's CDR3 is CASSFGGEQFF. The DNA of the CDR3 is TGTGCCAGCAGTTTTGGAGGCGAGCAGTTCTTC.

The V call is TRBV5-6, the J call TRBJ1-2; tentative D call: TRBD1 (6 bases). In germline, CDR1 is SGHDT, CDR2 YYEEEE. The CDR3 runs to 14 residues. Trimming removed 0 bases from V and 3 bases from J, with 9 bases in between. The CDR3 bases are TGTGCCAGCAGCTTGGGGACAGATTACTATGGCTACACCTTC. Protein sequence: CASSLGTDYYGYTF. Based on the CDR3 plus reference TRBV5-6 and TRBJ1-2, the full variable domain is DAGVTQSPTHLIKTRGQQVTLRCSPKSGHDTVSWYQQALGQGPQFIFQYYEEEERQRGNFPDRFSGHQFPNYSSELNVNALLLGDSALYLCASSLGTDYYGYTFGSGTRLTVV.

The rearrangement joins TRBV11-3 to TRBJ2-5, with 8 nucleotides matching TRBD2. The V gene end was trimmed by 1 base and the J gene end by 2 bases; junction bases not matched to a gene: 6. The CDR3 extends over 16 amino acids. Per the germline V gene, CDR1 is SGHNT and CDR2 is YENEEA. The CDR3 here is CASSLGQAGAQETQYF. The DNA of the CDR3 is TGTGCCAGCAGCTTAGGTCAAGCGGGGGCTCAAGAGACCCAGTACTTC.

The CDR3 coding sequence is TGCGCCAGCAGCTCGGCCAGCGGGGTTGCGCAGTATTTT. Translating gives CASSSASGVAQYF. The V gene is TRBV5-1, the J gene TRBJ2-3; 7 bases match TRBD2. Germline CDR1 reads SGHRS; CDR2 reads YFSETQ. V gave up 3 bases and J gave up 10 bases; unmatched junction bases: 8. The CDR3 covers 13 residues.